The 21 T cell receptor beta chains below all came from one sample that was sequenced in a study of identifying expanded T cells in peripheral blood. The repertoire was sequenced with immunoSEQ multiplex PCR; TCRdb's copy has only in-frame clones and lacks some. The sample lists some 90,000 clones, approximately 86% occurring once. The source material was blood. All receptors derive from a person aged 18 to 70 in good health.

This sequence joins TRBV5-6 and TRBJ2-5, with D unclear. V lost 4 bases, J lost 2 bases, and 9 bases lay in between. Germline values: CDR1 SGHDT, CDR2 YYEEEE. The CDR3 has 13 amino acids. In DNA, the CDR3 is TGTGCCAGCAGCCCCGCCAGACAAGAGACCCAGTACTTC. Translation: CASSPARQETQYF.

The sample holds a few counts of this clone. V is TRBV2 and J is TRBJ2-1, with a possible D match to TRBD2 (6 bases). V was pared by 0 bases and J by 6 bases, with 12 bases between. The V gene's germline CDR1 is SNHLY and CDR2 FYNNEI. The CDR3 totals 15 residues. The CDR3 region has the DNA TGTGCCAGCAGTGAAGCGCGTGGGGGGACCAATGAGCAGTTCTTC. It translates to CASSEARGGTNEQFF.

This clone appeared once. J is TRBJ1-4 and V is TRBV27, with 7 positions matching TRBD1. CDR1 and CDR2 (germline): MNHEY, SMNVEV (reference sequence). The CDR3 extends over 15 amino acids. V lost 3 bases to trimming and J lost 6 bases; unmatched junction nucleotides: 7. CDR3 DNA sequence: TGTGCCAGCAGTTTTCGGGACAGCCCGGATGAAAAACTGTTTTTT. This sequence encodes CASSFRDSPDEKLFF.

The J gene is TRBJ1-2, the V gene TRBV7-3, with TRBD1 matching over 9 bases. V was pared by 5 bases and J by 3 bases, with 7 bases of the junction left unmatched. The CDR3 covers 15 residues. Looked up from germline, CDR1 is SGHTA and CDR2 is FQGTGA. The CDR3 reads CASSLGQGQDYGYTF. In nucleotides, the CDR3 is TGTGCCAGCAGCCTGGGACAGGGCCAAGACTATGGCTACACCTTC.

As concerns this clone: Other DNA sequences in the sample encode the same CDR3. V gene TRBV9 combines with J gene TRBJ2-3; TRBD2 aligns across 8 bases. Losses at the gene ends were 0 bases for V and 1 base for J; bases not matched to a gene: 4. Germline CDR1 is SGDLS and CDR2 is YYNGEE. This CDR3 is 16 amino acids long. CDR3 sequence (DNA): TGTGCCAGCAGCGTAGCCGGGGGGGAGGGCACAGATACGCAGTATTTT. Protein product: CASSVAGGEGTDTQYF.

In nucleotides, the CDR3 is TGTGCCAGCAGTTATTTGGGGAACGAGCAGTACTTC. This translates into CASSYLGNEQYF. This sequence joins TRBV6-5 and TRBJ2-7; D ambiguous. The germline gives CDR1 MNHEY, CDR2 SVGAGI. Deletions cut 3 bases from V and 5 bases from J, with 8 bases between. The CDR3 loop spans 12 amino acids.

The CDR3 protein is CASSFMGAGAQPQHF. CDR3 nucleotide sequence: TGTGCCAGCAGCTTTATGGGTGCGGGGGCTCAGCCCCAGCATTTT. The chain is built from TRBV7-9 and TRBJ1-5, with a possible D match to TRBD1 (6 bases). The germline CDR1 and CDR2 sequences are SEHNR and FQNEAQ (reference sequence). With 3 bases removed from V and 6 bases from J, the gap between germline ends came to 15 bases. The CDR3 loop spans 15 amino acids.

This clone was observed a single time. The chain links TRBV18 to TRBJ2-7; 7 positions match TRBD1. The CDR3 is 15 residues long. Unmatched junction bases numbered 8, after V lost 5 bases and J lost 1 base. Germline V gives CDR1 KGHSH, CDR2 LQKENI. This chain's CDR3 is CASSGGQKNSYEQYF. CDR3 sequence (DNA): TGTGCCAGCTCAGGGGGACAGAAAAATTCCTACGAGCAGTACTTC.

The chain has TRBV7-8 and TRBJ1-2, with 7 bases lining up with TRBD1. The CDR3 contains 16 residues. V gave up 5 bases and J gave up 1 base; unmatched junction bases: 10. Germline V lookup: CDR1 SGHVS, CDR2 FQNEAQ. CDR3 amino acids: CASSPRQGVDNYGYTF. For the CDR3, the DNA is TGTGCCAGCAGCCCCCGCCAGGGGGTAGATAACTATGGCTACACCTTC. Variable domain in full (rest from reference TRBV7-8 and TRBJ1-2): GAGVSQSPRYKVAKRGQDVALRCDPISGHVSLFWYQQALGQGPEFLTYFQNEAQLDKSGLPSDRFFAERPEGSVSTLKIQRTQQEDSAVYLCASSPRQGVDNYGYTFGSGTRLTVV.

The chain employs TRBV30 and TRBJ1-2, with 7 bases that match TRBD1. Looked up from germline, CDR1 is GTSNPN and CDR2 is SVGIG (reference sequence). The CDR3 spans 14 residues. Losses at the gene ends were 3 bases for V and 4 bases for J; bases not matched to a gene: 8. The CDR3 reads CAWSRAGQSYGYTF. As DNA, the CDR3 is TGTGCCTGGAGCAGAGCGGGACAGAGCTATGGCTACACCTTC. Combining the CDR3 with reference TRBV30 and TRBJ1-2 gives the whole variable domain SQTIHQWPATLVQPVGSPLSLECTVEGTSNPNLYWYRQAAGRGLQLLFYSVGIGQISSEVPQNLSASRPQDRQFILSSKKLLLSDSGFYLCAWSRAGQSYGYTFGSGTRLTVV.

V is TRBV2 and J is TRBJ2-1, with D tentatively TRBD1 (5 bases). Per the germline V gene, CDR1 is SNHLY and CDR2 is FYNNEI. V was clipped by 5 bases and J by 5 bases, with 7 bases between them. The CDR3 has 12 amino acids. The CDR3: CASSKQDNEQFF. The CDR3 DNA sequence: TGTGCCAGCAGTAAACAGGACAATGAGCAGTTCTTC.

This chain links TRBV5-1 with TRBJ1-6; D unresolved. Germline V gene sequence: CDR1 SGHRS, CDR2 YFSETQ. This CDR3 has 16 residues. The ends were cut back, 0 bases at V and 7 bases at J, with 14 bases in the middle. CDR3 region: CASSLASHRSNSPLHF. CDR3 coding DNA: TGCGCCAGCAGCTTGGCTAGCCACCGGTCGAATTCACCCCTCCACTTT.

CDR3 protein: CASKGAGDYNEQFF. The CDR3 coding sequence is TGTGCCAGCAAGGGGGCGGGTGATTACAATGAGCAGTTCTTC. The V gene is TRBV6-5, the J gene TRBJ2-1, with 7 bases that match TRBD1. The CDR3 has 14 residues. J gave up 4 bases and V 7 bases, and 7 bases lay outside the gene matches. From germline, CDR1 is MNHEY and CDR2 SVGAGI.

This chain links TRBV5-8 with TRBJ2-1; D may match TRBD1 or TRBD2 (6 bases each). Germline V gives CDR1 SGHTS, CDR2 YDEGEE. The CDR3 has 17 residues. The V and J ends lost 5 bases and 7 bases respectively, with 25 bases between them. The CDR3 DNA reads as TGTGCCAGCAGTACCCCGATTCGGAGGGGGGCCCTTAATGAGCAGTTCTTC. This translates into CASSTPIRRGALNEQFF. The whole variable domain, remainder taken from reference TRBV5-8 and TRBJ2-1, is EAGVTQSPTHLIKTRGQQATLRCSPISGHTSVYWYQQALGLGLQFLLWYDEGEERNRGNFPPRFSGRQFPNYSSELNVNALELEDSALYLCASSTPIRRGALNEQFFGPGTRLTVL.

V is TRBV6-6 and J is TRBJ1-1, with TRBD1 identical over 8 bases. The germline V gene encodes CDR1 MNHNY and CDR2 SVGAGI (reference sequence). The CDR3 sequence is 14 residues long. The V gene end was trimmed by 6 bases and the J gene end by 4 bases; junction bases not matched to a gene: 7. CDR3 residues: CASSAGTGLTEAFF. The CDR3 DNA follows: TGTGCCAGCAGCGCAGGGACAGGTCTCACTGAAGCTTTCTTT.

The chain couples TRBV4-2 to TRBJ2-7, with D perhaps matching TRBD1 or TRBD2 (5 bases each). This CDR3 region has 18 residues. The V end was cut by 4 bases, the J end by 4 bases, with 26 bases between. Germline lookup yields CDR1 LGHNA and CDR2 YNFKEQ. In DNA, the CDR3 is TGTGCCAGCAGCCGAGGAATACGGGACCGGGGTCTTTTTTACGAGCAGTACTTC. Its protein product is CASSRGIRDRGLFYEQYF.

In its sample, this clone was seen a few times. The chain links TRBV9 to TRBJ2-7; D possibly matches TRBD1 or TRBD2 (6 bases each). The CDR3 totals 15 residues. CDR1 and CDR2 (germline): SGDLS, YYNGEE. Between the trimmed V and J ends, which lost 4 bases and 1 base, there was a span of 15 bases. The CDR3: CASSYHGGPSYEQYF. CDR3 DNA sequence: TGTGCCAGCAGCTACCACGGGGGCCCTTCCTACGAGCAGTACTTC.

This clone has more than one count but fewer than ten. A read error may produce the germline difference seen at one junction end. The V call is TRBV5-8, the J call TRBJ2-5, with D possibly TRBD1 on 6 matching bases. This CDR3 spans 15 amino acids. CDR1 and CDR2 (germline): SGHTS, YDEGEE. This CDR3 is CASSRFTGIQETQYF. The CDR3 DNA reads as TGTGCCAGCAGCCGGTTCACAGGGATTCAAGAAACCCAGTACTTC.

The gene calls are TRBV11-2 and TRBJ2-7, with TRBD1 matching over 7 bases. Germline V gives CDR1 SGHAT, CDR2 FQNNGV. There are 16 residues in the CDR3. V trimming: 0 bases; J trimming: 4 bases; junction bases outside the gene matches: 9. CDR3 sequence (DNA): TGTGCCAGCAGCTTAGAAAATAGAAACAGGGGATACGAGCAGTACTTC. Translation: CASSLENRNRGYEQYF.

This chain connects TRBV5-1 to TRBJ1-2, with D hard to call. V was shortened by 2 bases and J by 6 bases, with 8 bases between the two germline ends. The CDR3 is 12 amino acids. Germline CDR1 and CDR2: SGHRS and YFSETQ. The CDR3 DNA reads TGCGCCAGCAGCTTATCGAGGGATGGCTACACCTTC. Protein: CASSLSRDGYTF. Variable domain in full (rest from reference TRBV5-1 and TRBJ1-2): KAGVTQTPRYLIKTRGQQVTLSCSPISGHRSVSWYQQTPGQGLQFLFEYFSETQRNKGNFPGRFSGRQFSNSRSEMNVSTLELGDSALYLCASSLSRDGYTFGSGTRLTVV.

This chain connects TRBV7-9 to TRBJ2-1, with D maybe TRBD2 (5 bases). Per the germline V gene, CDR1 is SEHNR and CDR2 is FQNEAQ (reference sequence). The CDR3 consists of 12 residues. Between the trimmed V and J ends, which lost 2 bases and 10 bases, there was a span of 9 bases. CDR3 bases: TGTGCCAGCAGCTTACGCGGGTCCGAGCAGTTCTTC. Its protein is CASSLRGSEQFF.